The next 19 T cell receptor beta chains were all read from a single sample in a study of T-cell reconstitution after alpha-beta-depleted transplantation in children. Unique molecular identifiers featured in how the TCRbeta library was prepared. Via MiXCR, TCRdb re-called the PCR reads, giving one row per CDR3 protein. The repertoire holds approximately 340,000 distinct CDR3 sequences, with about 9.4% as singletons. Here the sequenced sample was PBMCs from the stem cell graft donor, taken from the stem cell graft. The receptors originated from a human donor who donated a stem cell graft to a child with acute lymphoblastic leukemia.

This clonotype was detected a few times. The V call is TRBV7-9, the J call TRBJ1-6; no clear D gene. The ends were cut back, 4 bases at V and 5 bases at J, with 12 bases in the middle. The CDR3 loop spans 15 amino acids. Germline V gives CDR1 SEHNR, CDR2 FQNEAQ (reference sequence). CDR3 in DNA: TGTGCCAGCAGCTACGGCTTACGAGATAATTCACCCCTCCACTTT. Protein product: CASSYGLRDNSPLHF.

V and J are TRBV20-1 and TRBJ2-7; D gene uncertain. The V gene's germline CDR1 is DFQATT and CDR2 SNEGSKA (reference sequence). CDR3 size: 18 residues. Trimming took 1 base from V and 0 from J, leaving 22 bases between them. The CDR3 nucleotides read TGCAGTGCTAGAGTCGGCCTCGGCTCATTTCCCTTCTCCTACGAGCAGTACTTC. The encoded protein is CSARVGLGSFPFSYEQYF.

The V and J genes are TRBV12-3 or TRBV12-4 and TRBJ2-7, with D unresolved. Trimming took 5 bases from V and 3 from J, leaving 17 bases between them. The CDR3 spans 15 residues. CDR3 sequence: CASSKRPTGFYEQYF. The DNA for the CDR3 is TGTGCCAGCAGTAAAAGGCCGACGGGCTTCTACGAGCAGTACTTC.

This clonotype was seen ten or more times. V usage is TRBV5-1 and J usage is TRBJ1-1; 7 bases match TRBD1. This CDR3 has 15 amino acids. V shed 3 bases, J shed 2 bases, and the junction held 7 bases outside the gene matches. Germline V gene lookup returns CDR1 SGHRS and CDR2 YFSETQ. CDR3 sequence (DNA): TGCGCCAGCAGCTCCCGGGACAGAGGAAACACTGAAGCTTTCTTT. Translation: CASSSRDRGNTEAFF.

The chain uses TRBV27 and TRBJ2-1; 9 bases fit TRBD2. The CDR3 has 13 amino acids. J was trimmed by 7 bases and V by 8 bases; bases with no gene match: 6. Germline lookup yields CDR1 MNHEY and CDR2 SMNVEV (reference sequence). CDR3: CASRLAEGNEQFF. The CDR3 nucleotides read TGTGCCAGCCGACTAGCGGAGGGAAATGAGCAGTTCTTC.

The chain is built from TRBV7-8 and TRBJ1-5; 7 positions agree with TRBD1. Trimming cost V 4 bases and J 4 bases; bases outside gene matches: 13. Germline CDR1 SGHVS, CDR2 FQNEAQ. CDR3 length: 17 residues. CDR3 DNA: TGTGCCAGCAGCTCTCCTTACCCCGGGACAGCTAATCAGCCCCAGCATTTT. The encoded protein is CASSSPYPGTANQPQHF.

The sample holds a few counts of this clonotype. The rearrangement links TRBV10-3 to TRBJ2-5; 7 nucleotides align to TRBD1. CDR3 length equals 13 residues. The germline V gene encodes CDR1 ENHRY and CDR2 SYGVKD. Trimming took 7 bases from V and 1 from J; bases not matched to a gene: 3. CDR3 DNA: TGTGCCATCAACGGACAGGTCCAAGAGACCCAGTACTTC. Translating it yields CAINGQVQETQYF.

The CDR3 DNA follows: TGTGCCACCCGGCTCTTCTCAGCGGTCAACACCGGGGAGCTGTTTTTT. This codes for CATRLFSAVNTGELFF. The chain combines TRBV5-3 with TRBJ2-2, with D tentatively TRBD2 (5 bases). TRBV5-3 is placed among ORFs of uncertain function. Trimming removed 9 bases at V and 2 bases at J, with 20 bases between. This CDR3 has 16 residues.

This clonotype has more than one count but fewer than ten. This CDR3 is CASSQDWTRGSYEQYF. DNA for the CDR3: TGCGCCAGCAGCCAAGATTGGACTAGGGGCTCCTACGAGCAGTACTTC. The V gene is TRBV4-3, the J gene TRBJ2-7; the match to TRBD2 covers 7 bases. The trim removed 0 bases at V and 0 bases at J, leaving 5 bases unmatched. The CDR3 extends over 16 amino acids. Germline V CDR1 and CDR2: LGHNA, YSLEER.

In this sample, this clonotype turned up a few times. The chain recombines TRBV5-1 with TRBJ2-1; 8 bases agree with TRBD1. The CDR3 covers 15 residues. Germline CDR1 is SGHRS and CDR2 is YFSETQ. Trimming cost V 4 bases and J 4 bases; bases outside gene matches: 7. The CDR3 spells CASSPSRQGYNEQFF. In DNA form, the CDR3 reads TGCGCCAGCAGCCCCAGCCGACAGGGGTACAATGAGCAGTTCTTC.

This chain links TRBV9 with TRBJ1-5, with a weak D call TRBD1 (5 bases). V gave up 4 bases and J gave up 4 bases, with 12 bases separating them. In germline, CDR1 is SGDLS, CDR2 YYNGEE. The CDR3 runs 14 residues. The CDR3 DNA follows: TGTGCCAGCAGCTCGGGGGGGGAGAATCAGCCCCAGCATTTT. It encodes CASSSGGENQPQHF.

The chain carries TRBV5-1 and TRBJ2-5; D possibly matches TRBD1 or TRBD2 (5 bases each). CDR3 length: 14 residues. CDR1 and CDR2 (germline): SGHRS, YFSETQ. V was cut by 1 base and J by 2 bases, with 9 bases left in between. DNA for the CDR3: TGCGCCAGCAGCTTGTGGGGGAGTCAAGAGACCCAGTACTTC. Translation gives CASSLWGSQETQYF.

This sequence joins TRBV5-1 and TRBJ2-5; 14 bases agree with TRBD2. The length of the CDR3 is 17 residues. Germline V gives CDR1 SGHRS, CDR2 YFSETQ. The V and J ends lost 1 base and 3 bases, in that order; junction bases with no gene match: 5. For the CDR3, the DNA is TGCGCCAGCAGCTTGCGACGGACTAGCGGGAGGAAAGAGACCCAGTACTTC. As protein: CASSLRRTSGRKETQYF.

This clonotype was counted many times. The CDR3 DNA reads as TGTGCCATCAGTGAGGCGACAGGCATCAATCAGCCCCAGCATTTT. Translation gives CAISEATGINQPQHF. This chain connects TRBV10-3 to TRBJ1-5; D might be TRBD1 (6 bases). Trimming shortened V by 2 bases and J by 3 bases, and 11 bases separated the two germline ends. The CDR3 consists of 15 residues. Germline CDR1 and CDR2: ENHRY and SYGVKD.

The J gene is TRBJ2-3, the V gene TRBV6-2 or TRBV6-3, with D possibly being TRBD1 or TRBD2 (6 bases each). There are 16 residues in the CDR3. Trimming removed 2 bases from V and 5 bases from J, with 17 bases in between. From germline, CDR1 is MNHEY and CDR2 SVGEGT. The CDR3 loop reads CASSYSGWGAKDTQYF. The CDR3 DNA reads TGTGCCAGCAGTTACAGTGGATGGGGGGCAAAAGATACGCAGTATTTT.

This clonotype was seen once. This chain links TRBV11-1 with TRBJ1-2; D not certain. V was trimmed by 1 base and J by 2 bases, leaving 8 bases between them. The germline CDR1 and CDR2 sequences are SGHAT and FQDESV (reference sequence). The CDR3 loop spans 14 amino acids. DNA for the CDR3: TGTGCCAGCAGCTTAGTAGGAGGGAACTATGGCTACACCTTC. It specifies CASSLVGGNYGYTF. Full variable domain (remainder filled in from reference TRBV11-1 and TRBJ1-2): EAEVAQSPRYKITEKSQAVAFWCDPISGHATLYWYRQILGQGPELLVQFQDESVVDDSQLPKDRFSAERLKGVDSTLKIQPAELGDSAMYLCASSLVGGNYGYTFGSGTRLTVV.

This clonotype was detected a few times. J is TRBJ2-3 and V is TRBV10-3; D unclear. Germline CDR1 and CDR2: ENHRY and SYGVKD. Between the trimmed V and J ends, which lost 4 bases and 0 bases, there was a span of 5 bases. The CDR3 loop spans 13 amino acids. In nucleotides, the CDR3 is TGTGCCATCAGTGGGCAGAGCACAGATACGCAGTATTTT. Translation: CAISGQSTDTQYF.

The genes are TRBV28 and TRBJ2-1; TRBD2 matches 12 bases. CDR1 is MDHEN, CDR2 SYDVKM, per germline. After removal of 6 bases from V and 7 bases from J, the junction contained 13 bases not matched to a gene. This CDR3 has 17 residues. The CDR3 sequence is CASSSTTSGRVINEQFF. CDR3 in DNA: TGTGCCAGCAGCTCCACGACTAGCGGGAGAGTTATAAATGAGCAGTTCTTC. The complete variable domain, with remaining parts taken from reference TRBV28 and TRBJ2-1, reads DVKVTQSSRYLVKRTGEKVFLECVQDMDHENMFWYRQDPGLGLRLIYFSYDVKMKEKGDIPEGYSVSREKKERFSLILESASTNQTSMYLCASSSTTSGRVINEQFFGPGTRLTVL.

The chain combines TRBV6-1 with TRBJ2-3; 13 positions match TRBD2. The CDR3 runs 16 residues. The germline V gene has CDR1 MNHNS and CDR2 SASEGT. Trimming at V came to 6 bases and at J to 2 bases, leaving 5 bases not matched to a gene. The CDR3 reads CASRGLAGPYTDTQYF. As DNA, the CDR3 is TGTGCCAGCAGGGGACTAGCGGGACCCTACACAGATACGCAGTATTTT.